This T cell receptor (beta chain) was observed in a study of blood T cell dynamics during melanoma immunotherapy. Turning to this clone: Its antigen is undetermined.

Findings and caveats of the study: PBMC repertoires of eventual disease-control patients split at W3 into clonality or diversity gains.

The sample's time point: week 3, after first cycle of checkpoint inhibitor. Blood was drawn before treatment and at week 3 after checkpoint blockade. Disease control meant complete response, partial response or stable disease at 12 weeks. Germline CDR1 reads MDHEN; CDR2 reads SYDVKM. The CDR3 has 15 amino acids. The ends were cut back, 3 bases at V and 0 bases at J, with 12 bases in the middle. Each bulk PBMC sample had roughly 400 ng DNA loaded. Using immunoSEQ multiplex PCR, the repertoire was profiled, and TCRdb retains in-frame clones only, with some absent. The table records about 11,000 clones, about four fifths of them present only once.

Sequenced here: blood, sampled from a patient treated with checkpoint blockade. The genes are TRBV28 and TRBJ2-7; no definite D call. The receptor was derived from a human donor with melanoma. This chain's CDR3 is CASSFRARSSYEQYF. CDR3 nucleotide sequence: TGTGCCAGCAGTTTTCGCGCCAGGAGCTCCTACGAGCAGTACTTC.